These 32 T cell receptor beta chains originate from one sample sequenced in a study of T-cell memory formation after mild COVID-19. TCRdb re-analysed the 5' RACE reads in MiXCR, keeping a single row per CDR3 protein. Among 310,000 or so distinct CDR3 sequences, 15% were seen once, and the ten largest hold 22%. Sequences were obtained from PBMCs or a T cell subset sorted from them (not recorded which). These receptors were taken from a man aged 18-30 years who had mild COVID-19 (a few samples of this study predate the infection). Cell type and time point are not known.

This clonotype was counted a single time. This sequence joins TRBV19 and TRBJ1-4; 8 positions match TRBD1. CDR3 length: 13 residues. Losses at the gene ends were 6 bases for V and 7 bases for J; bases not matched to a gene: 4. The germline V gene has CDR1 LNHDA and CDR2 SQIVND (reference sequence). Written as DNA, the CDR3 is TGTGCCAGTAGCAACAGGGGGGGTGAAAAACTGTTTTTT. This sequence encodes CASSNRGGEKLFF.

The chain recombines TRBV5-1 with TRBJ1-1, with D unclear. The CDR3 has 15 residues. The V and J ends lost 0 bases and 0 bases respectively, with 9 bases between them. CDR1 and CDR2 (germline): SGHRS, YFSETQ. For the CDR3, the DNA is TGCGCCAGCAGCTTGGAACGGGGAGTGAACACTGAAGCTTTCTTT. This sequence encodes CASSLERGVNTEAFF.

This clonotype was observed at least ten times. The CDR3 bases are TGTGCCAGCTTTGCGGGAAACCTCCAAGAGACCCAGTACTTC. Its protein is CASFAGNLQETQYF. The chain links TRBV7-8 to TRBJ2-5; maybe TRBD2 (6 bases). Germline V CDR1 and CDR2: SGHVS, FQNEAQ. This CDR3 has 14 residues. V was shortened by 8 bases and J by 1 base, with 14 bases between the two germline ends.

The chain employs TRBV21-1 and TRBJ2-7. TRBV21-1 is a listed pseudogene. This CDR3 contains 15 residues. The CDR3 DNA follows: TGTGCCAGCAGCAAAGTCGGACGGTGGGTTGGCGAGCAGTACGTC. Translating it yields CASSKVGRWVGEQYV.

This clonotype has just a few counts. The CDR3 is CASTDGVGMFF. CDR3 DNA: TGTGCCAGCACAGACGGGGTAGGGATGTTTTTT. The chain has TRBV6-6 and TRBJ1-4; D call uncertain. The V end was cut by 7 bases, the J end by 15 bases, with 15 bases between. There are 11 residues in the CDR3. Germline V gene lookup returns CDR1 MNHNY and CDR2 SVGAGI (reference sequence).

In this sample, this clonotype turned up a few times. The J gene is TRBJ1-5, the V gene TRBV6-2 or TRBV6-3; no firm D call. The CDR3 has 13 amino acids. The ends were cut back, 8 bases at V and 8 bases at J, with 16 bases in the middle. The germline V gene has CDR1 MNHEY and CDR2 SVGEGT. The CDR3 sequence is CASQTQAGEPQHF. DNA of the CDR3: TGTGCCAGCCAGACCCAGGCCGGGGAGCCCCAGCATTTT.

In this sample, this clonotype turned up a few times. CDR3 sequence reads: CASSAWGRGHYGYTF. CDR3 in DNA: TGTGCCAGCAGTGCCTGGGGCAGGGGGCACTATGGCTACACCTTC. V is TRBV6-2 or TRBV6-3 and J is TRBJ1-2; TRBD1 agrees at 8 bases. The V segment lost 5 bases and the J segment 3 bases; nucleotides outside the gene matches: 8. The CDR3 contains 15 residues. Germline CDR1 and CDR2: MNHEY and SVGEGT.

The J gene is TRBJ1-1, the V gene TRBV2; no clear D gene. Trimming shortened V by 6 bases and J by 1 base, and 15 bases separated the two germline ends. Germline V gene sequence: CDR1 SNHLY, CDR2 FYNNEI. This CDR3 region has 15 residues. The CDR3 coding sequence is TGTGCCAGCAGCTCGCCCTGGCCAGGGAACACTGAAGCTTTCTTT. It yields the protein CASSSPWPGNTEAFF. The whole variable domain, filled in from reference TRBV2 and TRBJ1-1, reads EPEVTQTPSHQVTQMGQEVILRCVPISNHLYFYWYRQILGQKVEFLVSFYNNEISEKSEIFDDQFSVERPDGSNFTLKIRSTKLEDSAMYFCASSSPWPGNTEAFFGQGTRLTVV.

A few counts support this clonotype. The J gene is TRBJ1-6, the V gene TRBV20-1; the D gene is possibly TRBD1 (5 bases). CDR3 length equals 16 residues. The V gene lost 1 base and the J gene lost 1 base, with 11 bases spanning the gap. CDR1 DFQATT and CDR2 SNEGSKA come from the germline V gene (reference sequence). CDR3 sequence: CSARGEGRSYNSPLHF. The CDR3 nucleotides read TGCAGTGCTAGAGGGGAGGGACGGTCCTATAATTCACCCCTCCACTTT.

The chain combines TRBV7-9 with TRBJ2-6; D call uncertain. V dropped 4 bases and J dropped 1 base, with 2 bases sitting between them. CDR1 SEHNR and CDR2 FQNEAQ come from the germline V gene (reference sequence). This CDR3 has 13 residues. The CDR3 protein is CASSWSGANVLTF. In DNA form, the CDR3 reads TGTGCCAGCAGCTGGTCTGGGGCCAACGTCCTGACTTTC.

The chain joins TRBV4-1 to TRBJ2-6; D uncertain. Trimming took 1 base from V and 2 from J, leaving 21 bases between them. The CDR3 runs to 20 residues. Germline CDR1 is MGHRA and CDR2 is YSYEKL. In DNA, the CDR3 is TGCGCCAGCAGCCAAGTTCGGATTGGGGTTTGGGATGCTGGGGCCAACGTCCTGACTTTC. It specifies CASSQVRIGVWDAGANVLTF.

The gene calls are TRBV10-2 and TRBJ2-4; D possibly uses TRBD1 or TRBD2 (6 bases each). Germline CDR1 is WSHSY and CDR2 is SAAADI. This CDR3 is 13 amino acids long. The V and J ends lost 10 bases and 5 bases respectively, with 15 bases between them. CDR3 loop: CATQMGGENIQYF. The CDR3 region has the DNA TGCGCCACCCAGATGGGGGGCGAAAACATTCAGTACTTC.

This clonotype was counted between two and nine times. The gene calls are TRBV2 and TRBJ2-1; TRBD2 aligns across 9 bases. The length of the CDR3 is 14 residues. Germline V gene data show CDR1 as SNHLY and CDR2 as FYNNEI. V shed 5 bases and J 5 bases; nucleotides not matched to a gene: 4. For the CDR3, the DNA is TGTGCCAGCAGTAGGTCTAGCGGGGACAATGAGCAGTTCTTC. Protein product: CASSRSSGDNEQFF.

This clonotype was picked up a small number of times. CDR3 in DNA: TGCGCCAGCAGCGGGAGGACAGGGCTATCACCCCTCCACTTT. Amino acid sequence: CASSGRTGLSPLHF. The chain uses TRBV5-1 and TRBJ1-6; 8 positions match TRBD1. The CDR3 consists of 14 residues. After removal of 4 bases from V and 10 bases from J, the junction contained 7 bases not matched to a gene. Germline CDR1 reads SGHRS; CDR2 reads YFSETQ.

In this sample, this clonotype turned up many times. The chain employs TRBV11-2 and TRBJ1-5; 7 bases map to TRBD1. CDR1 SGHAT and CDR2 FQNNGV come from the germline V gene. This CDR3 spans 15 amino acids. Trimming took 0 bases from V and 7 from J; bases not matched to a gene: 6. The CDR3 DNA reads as TGTGCCAGCAGCTTAGATCGGACAGGCTACCAGCCCCAGCATTTT. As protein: CASSLDRTGYQPQHF. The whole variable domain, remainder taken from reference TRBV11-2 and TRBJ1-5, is EAGVAQSPRYKIIEKRQSVAFWCNPISGHATLYWYQQILGQGPKLLIQFQNNGVVDDSQLPKDRFSAERLKGVDSTLKIQPAKLEDSAVYLCASSLDRTGYQPQHFGDGTRLSIL.

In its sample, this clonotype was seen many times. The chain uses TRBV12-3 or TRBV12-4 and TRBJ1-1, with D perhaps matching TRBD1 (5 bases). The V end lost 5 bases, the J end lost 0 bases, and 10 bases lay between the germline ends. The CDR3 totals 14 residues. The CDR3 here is CASSPGRVNTEAFF. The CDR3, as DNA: TGTGCCAGCAGTCCAGGGCGAGTGAACACTGAAGCTTTCTTT.

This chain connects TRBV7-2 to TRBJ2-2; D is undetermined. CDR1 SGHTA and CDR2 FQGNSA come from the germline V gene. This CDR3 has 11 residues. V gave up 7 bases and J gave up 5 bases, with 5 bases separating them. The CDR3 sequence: CASIPTGELFF. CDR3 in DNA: TGTGCCAGCATCCCGACCGGGGAGCTGTTTTTT. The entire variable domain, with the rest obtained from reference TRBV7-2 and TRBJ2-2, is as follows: GAGVSQSPSNKVTEKGKDVELRCDPISGHTALYWYRQSLGQGLEFLIYFQGNSAPDKSGLPSDRFSAERTGGSVSTLTIQRTQQEDSAVYLCASIPTGELFFGEGSRLTVL.

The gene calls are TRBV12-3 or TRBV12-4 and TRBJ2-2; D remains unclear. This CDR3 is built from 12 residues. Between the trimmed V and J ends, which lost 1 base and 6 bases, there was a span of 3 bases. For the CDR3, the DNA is TGTGCCAGCAGTTTAGAAGCCGGGGAGCTGTTTTTT. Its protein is CASSLEAGELFF.

The CDR3 loop is CASSYLGTSLYEQYV. In DNA, the CDR3 is TGTGCCAGCAGTTACCTCGGGACTAGTCTCTACGAGCAGTACGTC. The rearrangement uses TRBV6-2 or TRBV6-3 and TRBJ2-7; 8 positions match TRBD2. The CDR3 extends over 15 amino acids. The trim removed 2 bases at V and 3 bases at J, leaving 6 bases unmatched. Germline CDR1 and CDR2: MNHEY and SVGEGT.

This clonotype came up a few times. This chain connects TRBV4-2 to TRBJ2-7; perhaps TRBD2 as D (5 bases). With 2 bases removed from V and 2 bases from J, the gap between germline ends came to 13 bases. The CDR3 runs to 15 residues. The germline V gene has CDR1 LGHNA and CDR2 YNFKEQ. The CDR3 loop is CASSQSLAHPYEQYV. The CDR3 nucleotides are TGTGCCAGCAGCCAAAGCCTAGCCCATCCCTACGAGCAGTACGTC.

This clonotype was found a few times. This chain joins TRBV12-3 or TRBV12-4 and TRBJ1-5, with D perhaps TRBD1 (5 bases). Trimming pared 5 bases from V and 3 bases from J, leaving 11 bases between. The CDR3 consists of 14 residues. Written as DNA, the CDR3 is TGTGCCAGCAGTAGCGGCAGGGACAATCAGCCCCAGCATTTT. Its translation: CASSSGRDNQPQHF.

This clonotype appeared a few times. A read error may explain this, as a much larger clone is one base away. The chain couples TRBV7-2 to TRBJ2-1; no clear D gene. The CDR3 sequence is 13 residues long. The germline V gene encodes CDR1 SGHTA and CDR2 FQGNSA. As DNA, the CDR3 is TGTGCCAGCAGCTCCAACTCCTACACTGAGCAGTTCTTC. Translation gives CASSSNSYTEQFF. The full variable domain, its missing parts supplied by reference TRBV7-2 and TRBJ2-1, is GAGVSQSPSNKVTEKGKDVELRCDPISGHTALYWYRQSLGQGLEFLIYFQGNSAPDKSGLPSDRFSAERTGGSVSTLTIQRTQQEDSAVYLCASSSNSYTEQFFGPGTRLTVL.

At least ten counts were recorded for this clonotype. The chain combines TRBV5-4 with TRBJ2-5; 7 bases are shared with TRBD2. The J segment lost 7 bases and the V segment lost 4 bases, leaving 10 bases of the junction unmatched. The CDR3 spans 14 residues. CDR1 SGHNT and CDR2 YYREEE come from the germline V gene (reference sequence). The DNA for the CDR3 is TGTGCCAGCAGCCCCTCCAGCGGGGAGGGGACCCAGTACTTC. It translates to CASSPSSGEGTQYF.

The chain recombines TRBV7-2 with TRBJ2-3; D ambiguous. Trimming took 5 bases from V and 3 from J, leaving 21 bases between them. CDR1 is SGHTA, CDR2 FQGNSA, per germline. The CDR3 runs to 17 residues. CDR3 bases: TGTGCCAGCAGCCGGAGACCCGGGTGGCGTCGGACAGATACGCAGTATTTT. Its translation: CASSRRPGWRRTDTQYF.

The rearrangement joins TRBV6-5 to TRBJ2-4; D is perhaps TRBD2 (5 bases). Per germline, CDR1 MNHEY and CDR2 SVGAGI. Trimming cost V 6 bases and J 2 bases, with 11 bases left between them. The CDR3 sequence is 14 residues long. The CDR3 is CASRKSGTKNIQYF. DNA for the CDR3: TGTGCCAGCAGAAAAAGCGGCACCAAAAACATTCAGTACTTC.

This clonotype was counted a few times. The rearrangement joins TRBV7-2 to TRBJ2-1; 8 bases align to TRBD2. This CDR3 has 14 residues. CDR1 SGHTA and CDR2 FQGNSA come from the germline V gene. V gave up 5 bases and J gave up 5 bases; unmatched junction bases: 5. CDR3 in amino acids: CASSRTSLHNEQFF. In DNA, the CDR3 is TGTGCCAGCAGCAGGACTAGCTTGCACAATGAGCAGTTCTTC.

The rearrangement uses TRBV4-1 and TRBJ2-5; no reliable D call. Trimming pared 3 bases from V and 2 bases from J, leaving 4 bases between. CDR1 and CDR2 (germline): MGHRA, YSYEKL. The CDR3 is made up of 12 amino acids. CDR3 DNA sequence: TGCGCCAGCAGCCAGCCACAAGAGACCCAGTACTTC. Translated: CASSQPQETQYF.

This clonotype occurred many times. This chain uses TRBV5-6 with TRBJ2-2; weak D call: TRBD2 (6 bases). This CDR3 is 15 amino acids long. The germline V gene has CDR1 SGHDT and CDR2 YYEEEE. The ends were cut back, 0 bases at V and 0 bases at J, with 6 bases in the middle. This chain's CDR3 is CASSLGLANTGELFF. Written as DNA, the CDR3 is TGTGCCAGCAGCTTGGGACTAGCGAACACCGGGGAGCTGTTTTTT.

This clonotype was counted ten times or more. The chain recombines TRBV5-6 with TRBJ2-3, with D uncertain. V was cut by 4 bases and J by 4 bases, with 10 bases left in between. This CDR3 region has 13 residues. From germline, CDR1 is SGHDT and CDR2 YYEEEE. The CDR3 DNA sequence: TGTGCCAGCAGCGGAAGGGTCGCAGATACGCAGTATTTT. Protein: CASSGRVADTQYF.

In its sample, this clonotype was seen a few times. CDR3 DNA: TGTGCCAGCAGCTTAGTACAGGACAGTCTAGGGGAGACCCAGTACTTC. Amino acids: CASSLVQDSLGETQYF. The chain employs TRBV7-8 and TRBJ2-5; maybe TRBD1 (6 bases). CDR3 length: 16 amino acids. V gave up 1 base and J gave up 5 bases, with 17 bases separating them. CDR1 and CDR2 (germline): SGHVS, FQNEAQ.

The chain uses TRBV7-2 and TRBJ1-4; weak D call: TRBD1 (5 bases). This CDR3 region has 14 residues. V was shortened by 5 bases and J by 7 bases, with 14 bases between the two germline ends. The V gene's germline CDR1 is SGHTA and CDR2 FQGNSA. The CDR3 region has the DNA TGTGCCAGCAGCGCGGGAGCTAGGGGTGAAAAACTGTTTTTT. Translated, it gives CASSAGARGEKLFF.

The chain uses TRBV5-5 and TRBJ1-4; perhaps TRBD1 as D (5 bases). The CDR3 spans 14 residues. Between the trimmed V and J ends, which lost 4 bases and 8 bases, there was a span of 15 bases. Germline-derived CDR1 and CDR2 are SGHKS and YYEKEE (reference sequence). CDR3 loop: CASSETAGREKLFF. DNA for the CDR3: TGTGCCAGCAGCGAGACAGCCGGAAGGGAAAAACTGTTTTTT. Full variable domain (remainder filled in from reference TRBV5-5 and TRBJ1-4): DAGVTQSPTHLIKTRGQQVTLRCSPISGHKSVSWYQQVLGQGPQFIFQYYEKEERGRGNFPDRFSARQFPNYSSELNVNALLLGDSALYLCASSETAGREKLFFGSGTQLSVL.